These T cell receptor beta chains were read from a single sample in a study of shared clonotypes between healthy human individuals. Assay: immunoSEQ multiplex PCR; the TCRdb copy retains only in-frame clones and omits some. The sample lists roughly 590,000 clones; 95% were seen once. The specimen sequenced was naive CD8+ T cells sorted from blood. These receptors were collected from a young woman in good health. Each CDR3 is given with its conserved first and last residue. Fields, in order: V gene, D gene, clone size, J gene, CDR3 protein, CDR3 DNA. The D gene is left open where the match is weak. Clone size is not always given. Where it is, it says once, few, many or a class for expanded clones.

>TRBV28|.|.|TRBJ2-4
CASRTVRDIQYF
TGTGCCAGCAGAACAGTAAGAGACATTCAGTACTTC
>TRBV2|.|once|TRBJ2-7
CASRGDFYEQYF
TGTGCCTCGCGAGGGGACTTCTACGAGCAGTACTTC
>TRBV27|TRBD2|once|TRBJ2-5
CASSSGTGGKTQYF
TGTGCCAGCAGTTCAGGGACGGGGGGGAAGACCCAGTACTTC
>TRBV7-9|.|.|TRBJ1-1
CASSFVLGEGISEAFF
TGTGCCAGCAGCTTCGTCCTGGGGGAGGGCATCTCTGAAGCTTTCTTT
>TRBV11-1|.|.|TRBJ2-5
CASSLALGDRETQYF
TGTGCCAGCAGCTTAGCGCTCGGGGATCGGGAGACCCAGTACTTC
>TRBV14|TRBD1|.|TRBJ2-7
CASSQGQLYEQYF
TGTGCCAGCAGTCAGGGACAGCTATACGAGCAGTACTTC
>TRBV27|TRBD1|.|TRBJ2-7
CASSLYRGHEQYF
TGTGCCAGCAGCTTATACAGGGGGCACGAGCAGTACTTC
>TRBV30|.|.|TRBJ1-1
CAWSAFEEGTEAFF
TGTGCCTGGAGTGCTTTTGAGGAGGGCACTGAAGCTTTCTTT
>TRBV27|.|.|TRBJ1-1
CASSLILDPQTAFF
TGTGCCAGCAGTTTGATCCTAGATCCTCAGACAGCTTTCTTT
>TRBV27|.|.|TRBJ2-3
CASSPSLSDTQYF
TGTGCCAGCAGTCCTTCCCTTTCTGATACGCAGTATTTT
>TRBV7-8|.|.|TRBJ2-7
CASSTLPGHPSEQYF
TGTGCCAGCAGCACACTCCCGGGACACCCCTCCGAGCAGTACTTC
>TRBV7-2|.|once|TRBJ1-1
CASSPGRTEAFF
TGTGCCAGCAGCCCAGGGCGCACTGAAGCTTTCTTT
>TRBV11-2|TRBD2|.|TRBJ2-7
CASSLVVAGGPSGEQYF
TGTGCCAGCAGCTTAGTAGTAGCGGGAGGGCCTTCCGGCGAGCAGTACTTC
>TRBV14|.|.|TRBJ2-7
CASSQSRREQYF
TGTGCCAGCAGCCAATCACGACGGGAGCAGTACTTC
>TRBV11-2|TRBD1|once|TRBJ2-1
CASGSEGGGRDEQFF
TGTGCCAGCGGCTCAGAAGGGGGCGGGCGGGATGAGCAGTTCTTC
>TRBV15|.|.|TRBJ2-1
CATSRDRSRSYNEQFF
TGTGCCACCAGCAGAGATCGGAGCAGGTCCTACAATGAGCAGTTCTTC
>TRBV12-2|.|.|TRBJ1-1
CASRLVPPPTTGLTFF
TGTGCAAGTCGCTTAGTTCCCCCCCCGACGACAGGGTTAACTTTCTTT
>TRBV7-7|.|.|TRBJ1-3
CASSPRGHLYGTIYF
TGTGCCAGCAGCCCAAGGGGACATTTGTATGGCACCATATATTTT
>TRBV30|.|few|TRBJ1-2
CAWSTQGYGYTF
TGTGCCTGGAGTACCCAGGGGTACGGCTACACCTTC
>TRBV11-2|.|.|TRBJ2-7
CASSWGDGLLYEQYF
TGTGCCAGCAGCTGGGGGGACGGACTCCTTTACGAGCAGTACTTC
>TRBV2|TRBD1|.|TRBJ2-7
CASSGDSTYEQYF
TGTGCCAGCAGTGGGGACAGTACCTACGAGCAGTACTTC
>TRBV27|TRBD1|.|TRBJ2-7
CASGQGVSYEQYF
TGTGCCAGTGGACAGGGGGTTTCCTACGAGCAGTACTTC
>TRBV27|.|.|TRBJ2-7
CASSLTGPYEQYF
TGTGCCAGCAGCCTGACAGGACCCTACGAGCAGTACTTC
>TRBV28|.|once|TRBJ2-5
CASRTDRNQETQYF
TGTGCCAGCAGGACGGACAGAAACCAAGAGACCCAGTACTTC
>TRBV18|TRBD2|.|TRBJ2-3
CASSLRRLAGDTQYF
TGTGCCAGCTCACTGCGTCGACTAGCGGGAGATACGCAGTATTTT
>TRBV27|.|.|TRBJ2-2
CASSSLTGELFF
TGTGCCAGCAGTTCTCTGACCGGGGAGCTGTTTTTT
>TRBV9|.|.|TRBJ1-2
CASSVGSQGYGYTF
TGTGCCAGCAGCGTAGGATCCCAGGGCTATGGCTACACCTTC
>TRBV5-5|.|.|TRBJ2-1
CASMGVETTVGQFF
TGTGCCAGTATGGGGGTTGAAACCACAGTGGGGCAGTTCTTC
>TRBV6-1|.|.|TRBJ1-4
CASSESEGINEKLFF
TGTGCCAGCAGTGAATCGGAGGGGATTAATGAAAAACTGTTTTTT